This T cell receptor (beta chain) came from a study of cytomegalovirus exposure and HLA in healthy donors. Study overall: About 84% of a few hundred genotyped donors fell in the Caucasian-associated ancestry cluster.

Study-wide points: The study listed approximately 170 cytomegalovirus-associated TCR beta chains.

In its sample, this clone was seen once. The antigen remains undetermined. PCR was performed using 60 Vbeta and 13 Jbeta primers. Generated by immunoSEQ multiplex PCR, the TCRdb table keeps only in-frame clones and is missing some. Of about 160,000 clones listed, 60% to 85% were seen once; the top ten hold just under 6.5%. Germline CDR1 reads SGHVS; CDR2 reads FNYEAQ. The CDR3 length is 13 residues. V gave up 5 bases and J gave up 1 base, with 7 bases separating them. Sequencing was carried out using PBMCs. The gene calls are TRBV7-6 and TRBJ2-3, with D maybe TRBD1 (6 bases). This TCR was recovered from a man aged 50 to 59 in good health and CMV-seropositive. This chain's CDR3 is CASSNRGTDTQYF. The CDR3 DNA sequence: TGTGCCAGCAGCAACAGGGGCACAGATACGCAGTATTTT.